This T cell receptor (beta chain) is drawn from a study of early T cells in non-severe SARS-CoV-2 infection (dated by TCRdb to the early 2020s). Study-wide context: Because TCR sequencing relied on bulk RNA taken from unsorted whole blood, pairing of alpha and beta chains was not possible. What the study reported, not specific to this receptor: VDJdb matching was skewed toward anti-spike CD8 responses, so virus-specific expansions were likely underestimated and private and CD4 specificities were missed.

V is reduced by 5 bases and J by 3 bases, leaving a spacing of 5 bases between them. From the germline V gene, CDR1 is MDHEN and CDR2 is SYDVKM. CDR3 length: 13 amino acids, cysteine to phenylalanine. Only CDR3 DNA is held: 39 bases, read in frame from base 1. The study was a case-control design nested within a healthcare worker cohort in London, UK, with weekly nasopharyngeal swab PCR tests and blood sampling. Healthcare workers were recruited during the week of the UK lockdown, between 23 and 31 March 2020, and followed weekly for up to about 15 weeks. This clonotype was detected only a few times. The specificity of this receptor is unknown. Per-base qualities were not stored, and no clone one base away is much larger. Libraries came from 5' RACE. The sequencer was a NextSeq 500. Unique molecular identifiers were attached to individual cDNA molecules in the TCR library protocol so that sequencing error and PCR bias could be corrected. TCR alpha and beta chains were both sequenced, and the abundances of alpha and beta sequences in each sample were closely correlated with each other. The original methods were these. Decombinator V4 was used to annotate TCR sequences for V gene, J gene and CDR3. Expanded TCRs were defined as changing significantly between any two time points under a Poisson model with p below 0.0001. TCR abundances were normalised to the total number of TCRs sequenced in each sample and reported as counts per million. TRAV1-2 paired with TRAJ12, TRAJ20 or TRAJ33 defined MAIT TCRs, while TRAV10 paired with TRAJ18 defined iNKT TCRs. A search of VDJdb, accessed on 1 November 2021, was run for TCRs annotated to CMV, EBV and SARS-CoV-2, with TCRs annotated for multiple antigens excluded. TCRdb ran its own pipeline on the public reads, namely fastp trimming at Q25 and MiXCR clone calling, and kept in-frame beta chains. Rows are combined by CDR3 protein, so each entry shows the most common genes and DNA. TCRdb's processing, not the study's, gives the V and J calls here. For this sample the table gives approximately 90,000 distinct CDR3 sequences, of which approximately 17% were detected only once. The ten most abundant clones make up about 4.7% of the sample.

The starting material was whole blood, obtained at baseline. Rearrangement joined TRBV28 to TRBJ2-6; no D segment can be confidently identified. This clonotype was obtained from an adult who was a healthcare worker with PCR-confirmed SARS-CoV-2 infection or an uninfected control (not recorded which). At the DNA level, the sequence is TGTGCCAGCAGTCTCCGTGGGGCCAACGTCCTGACTTTC. This gives the protein CASSLRGANVLTF.